The sample holds one count of the clone carrying this T cell receptor beta chain. Its antigen is unidentified. This record belongs to a study of CD8+CD57+ T cells in acquired aplastic anemia. As for the study in general: Sorting CD4+ and CD8+ cells gave DNA averaging approximately 3 ug. Overall study results and limits: Patients had approximately 30 CD8+ CDR3 sequences in common with controls (the shared set).

Previously, flow cytometry had revealed CD8+CD57+ cell expansion in the patients chosen for sequencing. As a group, the patients uniformly had severe acquired aplastic anemia. At blood sampling, none of the patients had yet received therapy. Using genomic DNA as the template, TCR beta VDJ and CDR3 profiling was carried out. Via MiXCR, TCRdb re-called the reads, giving one row per CDR3 protein. This sample has under 350,000 distinct CDR3 sequences, with 45% to 65% found just once. The CDR3 is 12 residues long. V lost 3 bases and J 7 bases, leaving 7 bases between the germline ends. The V gene's germline CDR1 is SGHNT and CDR2 YENEEA.

The receptor comes from a human donor with aplastic anemia. Source material: sorted CD4+, CD8+, or CD8+CD57+ T cells (not recorded which) from PBMCs. This rearrangement joins TRBV11-3 to TRBJ2-1; D uncertain. The CDR3 sequence is CASSFYSNEQFF. Here the CDR3 DNA reads TGTGCCAGCAGCTTTTATTCAAATGAGCAGTTCTTC.